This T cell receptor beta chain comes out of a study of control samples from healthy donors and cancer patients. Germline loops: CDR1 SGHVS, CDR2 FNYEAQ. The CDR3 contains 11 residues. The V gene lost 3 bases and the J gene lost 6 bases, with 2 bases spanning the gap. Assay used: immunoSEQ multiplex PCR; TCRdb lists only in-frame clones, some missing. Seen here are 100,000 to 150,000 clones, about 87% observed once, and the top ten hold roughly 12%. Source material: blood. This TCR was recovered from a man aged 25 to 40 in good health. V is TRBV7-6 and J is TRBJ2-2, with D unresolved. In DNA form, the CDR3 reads TGTGCCAGCAGCTTTCCCGGGGAGCTGTTTTTT. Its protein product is CASSFPGELFF.